This TCR beta chain originates from a study of CD8+CD57+ T cells in acquired aplastic anemia. Study-level information: The sorted CD4+ and CD8+ cells yielded an average approximately 3 ug of DNA.

Using genomic DNA as the template, TCR beta VDJ and CDR3 profiling was carried out. MiXCR, run by TCRdb on the reads, gives a single entry per CDR3 protein. In the table there are about 470,000 distinct CDR3 sequences, roughly 34% of which are singletons. Patients included in sequencing had previously demonstrated CD8+CD57+ cell expansion by flow cytometry. The cohort consisted entirely of patients having severe acquired aplastic anemia. When blood sampling took place, the patients had received no therapy. The germline V gene encodes CDR1 DFQATT and CDR2 SNEGSKA (reference sequence). After removal of 1 base from V and 7 bases from J, the junction contained 5 bases not matched to a gene. This CDR3 spans 15 amino acids.

Input material: sorted CD4+, CD8+, or CD8+CD57+ T cells (not recorded which) from PBMCs. The chain uses TRBV20-1 and TRBJ1-6; 9 bases match TRBD1. The receptor comes from a human donor with aplastic anemia. In DNA form, the CDR3 reads TGCAGTGCTAGAGGGGACAGGGCTGGCAATTCACCCCTCCACTTT. Translated: CSARGDRAGNSPLHF.